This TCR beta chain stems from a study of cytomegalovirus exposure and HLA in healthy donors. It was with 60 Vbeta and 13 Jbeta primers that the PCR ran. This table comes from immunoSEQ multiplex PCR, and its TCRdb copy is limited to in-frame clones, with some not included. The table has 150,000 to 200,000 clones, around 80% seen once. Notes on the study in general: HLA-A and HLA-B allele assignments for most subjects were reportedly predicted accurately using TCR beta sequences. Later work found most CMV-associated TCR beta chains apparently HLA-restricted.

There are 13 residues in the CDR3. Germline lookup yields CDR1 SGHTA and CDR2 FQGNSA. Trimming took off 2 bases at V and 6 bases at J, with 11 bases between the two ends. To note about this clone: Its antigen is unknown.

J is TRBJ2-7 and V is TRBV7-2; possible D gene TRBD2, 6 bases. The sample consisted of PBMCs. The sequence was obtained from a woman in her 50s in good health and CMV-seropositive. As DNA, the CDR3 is TGTGCCAGCAGCTTATCGGACTACTCCGAGCAGTACTTC. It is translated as CASSLSDYSEQYF.